This T cell receptor beta chain was identified in a study of tissue T cells after allogeneic stem cell transplantation. The CDR3 sequence is 15 residues long. Germline loops: CDR1 SGHNT, CDR2 YYREEE (reference sequence). The ends were cut back, 4 bases at V and 4 bases at J, with 17 bases in the middle. The repertoire was sequenced with immunoSEQ multiplex PCR; TCRdb's copy has only in-frame clones and lacks some. The sample holds fewer than 30,000 clones, 85% seen once. The TCR was taken from a woman aged 18-49 years who later had graft-versus-host disease after an allogeneic stem cell transplant. The V gene is TRBV5-4, the J gene TRBJ1-1; maybe TRBD1 (5 bases). Sequences were derived from blood, sampled before transplantation. CDR3 nucleotides: TGTGCCAGCAGCGTCACTAAAGGGGTCGGCACTGAAGCTTTCTTT. Residues: CASSVTKGVGTEAFF.